Given below is one T cell receptor beta chain in context. The CDR3 is 14 residues long. The V gene lost 4 bases and the J gene lost 2 bases, with 10 bases spanning the gap. In germline, CDR1 is SGDLS, CDR2 YYNGEE. The sample is drawn from a study of blood T cell repertoires in COVID-19. Study-wide context: Collection of acute and convalescent COVID-19 samples took place in the United States, Italy and Spain. PBMCs, B-cell-depleted T cells, or T cells provided the cDNA or gDNA that made up the material.

In the original analysis: From reference gene primer amplification, estimates of nucleated cell counts were derived. Assay used: immunoSEQ multiplex PCR; TCRdb lists only in-frame clones, some missing. V, J and clone size are those of that table, while D and trimming were read from the DNA. Among about 200,000 clones, around 86% were seen once, and the ten largest hold about 2.2%. The specimen sequenced was peripheral blood. This rearrangement joins TRBV9 to TRBJ1-3, with a tentative D call TRBD1 (5 bases). The sequence came from a young man who had recovered from COVID-19. CDR3 region: CASSSWGAGNTIYF. The CDR3, as DNA: TGTGCCAGCAGCTCATGGGGGGCTGGAAACACCATATATTTT.